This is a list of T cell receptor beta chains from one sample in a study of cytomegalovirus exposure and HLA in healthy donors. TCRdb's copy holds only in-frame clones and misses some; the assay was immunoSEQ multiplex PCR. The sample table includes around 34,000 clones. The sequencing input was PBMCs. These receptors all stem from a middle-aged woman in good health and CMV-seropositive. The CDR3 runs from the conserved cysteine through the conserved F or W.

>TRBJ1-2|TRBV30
CAWSVVGTGGYRYTF
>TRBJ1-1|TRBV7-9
CASSSGGGQVGTEAFF
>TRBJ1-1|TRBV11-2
CASSLGAGVNTEAFF
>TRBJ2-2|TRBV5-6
CASSLGYRGLNTGELFF
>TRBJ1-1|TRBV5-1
CASSFTGAVNTEAFF
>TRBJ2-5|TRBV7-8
CASSSIPGGHLKPAQYF
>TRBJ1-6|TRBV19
CASSPRTAGNNSPLHF
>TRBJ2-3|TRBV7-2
CASSVDYTDTQYF
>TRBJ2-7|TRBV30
CAWSVRPTAYEQYF
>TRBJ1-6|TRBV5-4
CASSLVRDNSPLHF
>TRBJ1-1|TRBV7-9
CASSLAGTAIEAFF
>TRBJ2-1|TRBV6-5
CASSVYDRGNEQFF
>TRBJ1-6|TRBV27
CASSLEGAGLPLHF
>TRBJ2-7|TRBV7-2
CASSLFGREQYF
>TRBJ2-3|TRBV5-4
CASSSRLAGSSTDTQYF
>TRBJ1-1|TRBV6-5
CASSYSRTGGTEAFF
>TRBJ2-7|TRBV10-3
CAISELYRGTTYEQYF
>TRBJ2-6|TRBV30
CAWSELGAGRSGANVLTF
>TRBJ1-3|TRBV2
CASSGWTASSGNTIYF
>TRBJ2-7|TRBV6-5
CASSYQVSYEQYF
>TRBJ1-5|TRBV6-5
CASGDRPTNQPQHF
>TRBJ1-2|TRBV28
CASSPVGQTNYGYTF
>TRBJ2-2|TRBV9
CASSVGLAGSTGELFF
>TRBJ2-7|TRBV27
CASSLKGGLAYEQYF
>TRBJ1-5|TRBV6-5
CASKEQGKGQPQHF
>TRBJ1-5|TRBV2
CASRRDRGQGQPQHF
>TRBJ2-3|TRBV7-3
CASTSGRQGATDTQYF
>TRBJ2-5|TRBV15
CATSRDRTGKETQYF
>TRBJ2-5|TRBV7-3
CASSPFGRIQETQYF
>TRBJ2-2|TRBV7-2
CASSPRFGGELFF
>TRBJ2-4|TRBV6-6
CASSYSLGAKLGIQYF
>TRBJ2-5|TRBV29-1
CSVEGTSGNWGETQYF
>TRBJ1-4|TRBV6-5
CASTSGGLGEKLFF
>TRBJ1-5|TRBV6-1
CASSRGGSNQPQHF
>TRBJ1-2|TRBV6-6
CAGGANPKGGYTF